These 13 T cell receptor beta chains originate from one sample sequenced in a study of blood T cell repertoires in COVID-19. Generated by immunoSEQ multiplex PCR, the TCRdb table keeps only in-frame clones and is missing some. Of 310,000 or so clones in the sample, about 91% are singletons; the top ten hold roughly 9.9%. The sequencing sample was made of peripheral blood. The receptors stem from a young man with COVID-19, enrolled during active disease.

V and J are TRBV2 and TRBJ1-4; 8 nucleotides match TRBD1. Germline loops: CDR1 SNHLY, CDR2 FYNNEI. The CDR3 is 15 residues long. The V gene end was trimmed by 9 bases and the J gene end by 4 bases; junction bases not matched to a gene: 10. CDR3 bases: TGTGCCAGTCAGCAGGGGGCGCGGGGTAATGAAAAACTGTTTTTT. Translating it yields CASQQGARGNEKLFF.

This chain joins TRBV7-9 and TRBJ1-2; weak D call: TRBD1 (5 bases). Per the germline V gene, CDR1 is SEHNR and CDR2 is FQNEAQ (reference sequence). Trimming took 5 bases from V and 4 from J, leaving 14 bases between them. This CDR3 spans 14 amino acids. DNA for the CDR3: TGTGCCAGCAGCGACCGACAGACCACCTATGGCTACACCTTC. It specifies CASSDRQTTYGYTF.

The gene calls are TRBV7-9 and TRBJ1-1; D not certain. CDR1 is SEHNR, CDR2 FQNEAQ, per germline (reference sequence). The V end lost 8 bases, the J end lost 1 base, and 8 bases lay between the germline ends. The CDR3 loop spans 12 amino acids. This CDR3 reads CASFGGNTEAFF. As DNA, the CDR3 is TGTGCCAGCTTCGGAGGGAACACTGAAGCTTTCTTT.

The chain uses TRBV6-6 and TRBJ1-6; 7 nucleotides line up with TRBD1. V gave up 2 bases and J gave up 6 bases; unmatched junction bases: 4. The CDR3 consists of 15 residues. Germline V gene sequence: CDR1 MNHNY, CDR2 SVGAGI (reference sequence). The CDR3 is CASSYGTGVNSPLHF. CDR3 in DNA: TGTGCCAGCAGTTACGGTACAGGGGTTAATTCACCCCTCCACTTT.

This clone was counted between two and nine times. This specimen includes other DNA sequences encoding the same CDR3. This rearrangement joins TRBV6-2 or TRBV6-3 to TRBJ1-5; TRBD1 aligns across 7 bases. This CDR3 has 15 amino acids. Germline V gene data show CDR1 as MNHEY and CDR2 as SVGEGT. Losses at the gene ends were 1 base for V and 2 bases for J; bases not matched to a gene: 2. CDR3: CASSYFGTGNQPQHF. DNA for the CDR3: TGTGCCAGCAGTTACTTCGGGACAGGCAATCAGCCCCAGCATTTT.

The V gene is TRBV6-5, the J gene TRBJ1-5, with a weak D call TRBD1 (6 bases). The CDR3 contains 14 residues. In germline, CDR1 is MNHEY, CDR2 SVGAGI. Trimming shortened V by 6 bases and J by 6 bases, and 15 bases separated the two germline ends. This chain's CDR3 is CASSPAGGGQPQHF. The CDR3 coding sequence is TGTGCCAGCAGCCCGGCGGGGGGCGGTCAGCCCCAGCATTTT.

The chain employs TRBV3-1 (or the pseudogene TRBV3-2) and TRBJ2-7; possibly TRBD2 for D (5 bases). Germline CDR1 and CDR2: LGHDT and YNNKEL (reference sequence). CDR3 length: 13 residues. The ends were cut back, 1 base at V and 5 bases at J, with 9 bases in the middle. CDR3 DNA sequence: TGTGCCAGCAGCCAAGTTTTAGCGAACGAGCAGTACTTC. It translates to CASSQVLANEQYF.

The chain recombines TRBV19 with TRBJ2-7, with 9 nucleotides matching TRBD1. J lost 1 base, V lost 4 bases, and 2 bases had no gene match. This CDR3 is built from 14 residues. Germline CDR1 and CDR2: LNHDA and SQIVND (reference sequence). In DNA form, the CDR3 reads TGTGCCAGTAGTAAGGGGACAGGGTCCTACGAGCAGTACTTC. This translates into CASSKGTGSYEQYF.

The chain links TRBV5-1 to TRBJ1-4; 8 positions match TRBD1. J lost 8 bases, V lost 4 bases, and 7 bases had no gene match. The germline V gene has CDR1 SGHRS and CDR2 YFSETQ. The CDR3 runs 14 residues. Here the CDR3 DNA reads TGCGCCAGCAGCGCGACAGGGGCAGGGGAAAAACTGTTTTTT. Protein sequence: CASSATGAGEKLFF.

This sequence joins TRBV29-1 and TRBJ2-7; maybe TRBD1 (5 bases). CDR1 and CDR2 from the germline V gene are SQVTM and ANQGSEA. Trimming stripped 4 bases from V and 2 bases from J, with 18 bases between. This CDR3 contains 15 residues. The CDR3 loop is CSVGGFGQPTYEQYF. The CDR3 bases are TGCAGCGTTGGGGGCTTTGGACAACCAACCTACGAGCAGTACTTC.

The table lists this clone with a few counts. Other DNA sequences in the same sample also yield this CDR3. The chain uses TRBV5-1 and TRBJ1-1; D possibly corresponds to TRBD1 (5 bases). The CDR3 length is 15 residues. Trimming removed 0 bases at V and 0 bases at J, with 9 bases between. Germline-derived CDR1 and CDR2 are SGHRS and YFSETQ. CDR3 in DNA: TGCGCCAGCAGCTTGGTTGCAGGGATGAACACTGAAGCTTTCTTT. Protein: CASSLVAGMNTEAFF.

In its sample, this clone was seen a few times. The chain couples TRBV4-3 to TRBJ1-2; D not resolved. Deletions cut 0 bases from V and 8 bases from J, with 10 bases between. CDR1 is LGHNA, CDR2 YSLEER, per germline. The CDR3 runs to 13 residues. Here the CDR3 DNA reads TGCGCCAGCAGCCAAGATTACCTAGGCGGCTACACCTTC. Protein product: CASSQDYLGGYTF.

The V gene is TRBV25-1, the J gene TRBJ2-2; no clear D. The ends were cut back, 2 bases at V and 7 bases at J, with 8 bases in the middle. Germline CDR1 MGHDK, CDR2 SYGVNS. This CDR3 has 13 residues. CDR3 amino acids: CASSEPYLGELFF. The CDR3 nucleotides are TGTGCCAGCAGTGAACCCTACCTCGGGGAGCTGTTTTTT.